This is a list of T cell receptor beta chains from one sample in a study of CD4+ T cells in melanoma. The protocol was immunoSEQ multiplex PCR, while the TCRdb copy is restricted to in-frame clones and leaves out a portion. The table includes about 13,000 clones, approximately 72% detected once. Sample: cells from a culture (not recorded whether cultured in vitro). These receptor sequences come from a human donor with melanoma. Each CDR3 is given without its conserved first and last residue. Clone size, where shown, is once, few, many, or a class for clones that have expanded.

clone_size	v_call	cdr3_aa
.	TRBV5-1	ASSLGRPGGTEAF
.	TRBV2	ASSETSGGPPRH
.	TRBV19	ASSIRTGGSYNYGYT
few	TRBV5-1	ASSPRLGPPGEQF
.	TRBV30	AWKGPGSAF
.	TRBV27	ASSQTRYNEQF
.	TRBV5-4	ASSLFGVTGELF
.	TRBV11-2	ASSTDRTSNQPQH
.	TRBV10-2	ASYGTGGSPLH
.	TRBV2	ASSEESVGFTEAF
.	TRBV6-5	ASSLPRGIEF
once	TRBV5-8	ASSLGPGQGNEKLF
.	TRBV4-2	ASSPLGGSGEAF
few	TRBV13	ASSLRGRTEAF
few	TRBV5-1	ASRPAGGSNYGYT
.	TRBV2	ASLSGRANYGYT
.	TRBV15	ATSTGQLLGNTIY
few	TRBV5-4	ASRSVGSYGYT
.	TRBV18	ASSPQEPQETQY
.	TRBV5-1	ASSSGQGATNEQF
few	TRBV11-3	ASSPGGQGPTGELF
.	TRBV5-4	ASSSSRGRGNYGYT
.	TRBV7-6	ASSQGGGWNTEAF
.	TRBV28	ASRDRALNTEAF
.	TRBV4-2	ASSQFVDLTGGDTEAF
.	TRBV9	AHQRASTYEAF
.	TRBV5-4	ASSLRGLAGAEQY
.	TRBV18	ASSRGQANTEAF
.	TRBV18	ASSQASGVTSTDTQY
.	TRBV11-2	ASSWERAGGQGEQF
.	TRBV6-5	ASNRLAGVGEQY
few	TRBV10-1	ASSESRTRAEAF
few	TRBV5-1	ASSLKAGVNTEAF
.	TRBV11-2	ASSPRLGNNYEQY
.	TRBV2	AGGGGISYEQY
.	TRBV30	AWSVTSTGVSYEQY
.	TRBV2	ASSQYQGVGNIQY
.	TRBV7-9	ASSPDSLAKNIQY
.	TRBV30	AWSPGDTEAF
.	TRBV5-1	ASSARLTAAYEQY
.	TRBV5-1	ASSPQGLETQY
few	TRBV9	ASSVGPGWGYT
.	TRBV5-1	ASSLPRVGSSGTGGTYEQY
.	TRBV2	ASSGRSRNYGYT
.	TRBV6-5	ASSYSGARHNYGYT
.	TRBV9	ASSYRGRDTQY
.	TRBV7-8	ASSLSSRSAGELF
.	TRBV13	ASSSPPGRDVRSEQY
few	TRBV7-8	ASSGGLYEQY
few	TRBV7-9	ASSYMGGSGELF
few	TRBV7-9	ASSPGGQVADTQY
few	TRBV5-1	ASSLPGTTSTDTQY
.	TRBV6-5	ASGQGATGNTIY
.	TRBV5-1	ASSLSGGWGDTQY
few	TRBV6-5	ASRMTVNTEAF
few	TRBV6-6	ASAAGTAGRGAF
.	TRBV19	ASRREGYGYT
.	TRBV2	ASEQPLRDVNYEQF
.	TRBV10-2	ASSDPSGNTEAF